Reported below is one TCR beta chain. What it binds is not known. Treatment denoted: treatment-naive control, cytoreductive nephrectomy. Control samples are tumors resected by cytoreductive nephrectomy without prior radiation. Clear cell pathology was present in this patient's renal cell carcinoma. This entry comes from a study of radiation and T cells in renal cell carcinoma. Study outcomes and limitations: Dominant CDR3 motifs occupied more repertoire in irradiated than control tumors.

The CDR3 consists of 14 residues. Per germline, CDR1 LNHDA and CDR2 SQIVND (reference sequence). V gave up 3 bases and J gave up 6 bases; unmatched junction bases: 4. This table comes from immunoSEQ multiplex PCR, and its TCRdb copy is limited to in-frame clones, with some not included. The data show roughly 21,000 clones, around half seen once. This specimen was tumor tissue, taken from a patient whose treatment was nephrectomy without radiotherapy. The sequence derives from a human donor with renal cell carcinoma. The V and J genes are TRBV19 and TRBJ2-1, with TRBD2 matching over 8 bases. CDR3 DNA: TGTGCCAGTAGTATCCCGGGGGGGCTCAATGAGCAGTTCTTC. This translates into CASSIPGGLNEQFF.